This T cell receptor beta chain was sequenced for a study of HIV-infected patients and healthy controls. No cell fractionation was done, so the repertoire covers all unsorted peripheral blood T cells. cDNA was made from about 510 ng RNA using alpha and beta constant primers. Using multiplexing indices, alpha and beta chain libraries were generated apart by chain-specific third strand synthesis. The library had 12-nucleotide molecular identifiers formed by two random hexamers joined together. TCRdb processed the 5' RACE reads anew with MiXCR; each CDR3 protein has one entry. The table lists more than 15,000 distinct CDR3 sequences, 4.5% to 5.5% of them singletons. This clonotype showed up many times. This CDR3 has 16 amino acids. Germline V gene lookup returns CDR1 LNHDA and CDR2 SQIVND (reference sequence). V gave up 0 bases and J gave up 2 bases, with 14 bases separating them.

What was sequenced was blood. This chain connects TRBV19 to TRBJ2-7; TRBD2 might be the D (6 bases). The source of this sequence is an adult in good health. CDR3 in amino acids: CASSIDFGGTTYEQYF. The CDR3 DNA reads TGTGCCAGTAGTATAGATTTTGGAGGGACGACCTACGAGCAGTACTTC.